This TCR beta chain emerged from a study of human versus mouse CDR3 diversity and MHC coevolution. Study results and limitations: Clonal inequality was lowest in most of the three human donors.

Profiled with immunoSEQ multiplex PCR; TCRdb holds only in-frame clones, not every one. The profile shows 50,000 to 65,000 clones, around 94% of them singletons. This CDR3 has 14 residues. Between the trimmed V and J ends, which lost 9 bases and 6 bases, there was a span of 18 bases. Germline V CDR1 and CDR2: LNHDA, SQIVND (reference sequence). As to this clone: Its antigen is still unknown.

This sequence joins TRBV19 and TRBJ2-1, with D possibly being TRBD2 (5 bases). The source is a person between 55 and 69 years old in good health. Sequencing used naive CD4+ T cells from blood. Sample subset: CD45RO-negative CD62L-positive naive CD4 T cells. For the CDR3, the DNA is TGTGCCAGCCAACCGATGGACTCCGGCAATGAGCAGTTCTTC. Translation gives CASQPMDSGNEQFF.